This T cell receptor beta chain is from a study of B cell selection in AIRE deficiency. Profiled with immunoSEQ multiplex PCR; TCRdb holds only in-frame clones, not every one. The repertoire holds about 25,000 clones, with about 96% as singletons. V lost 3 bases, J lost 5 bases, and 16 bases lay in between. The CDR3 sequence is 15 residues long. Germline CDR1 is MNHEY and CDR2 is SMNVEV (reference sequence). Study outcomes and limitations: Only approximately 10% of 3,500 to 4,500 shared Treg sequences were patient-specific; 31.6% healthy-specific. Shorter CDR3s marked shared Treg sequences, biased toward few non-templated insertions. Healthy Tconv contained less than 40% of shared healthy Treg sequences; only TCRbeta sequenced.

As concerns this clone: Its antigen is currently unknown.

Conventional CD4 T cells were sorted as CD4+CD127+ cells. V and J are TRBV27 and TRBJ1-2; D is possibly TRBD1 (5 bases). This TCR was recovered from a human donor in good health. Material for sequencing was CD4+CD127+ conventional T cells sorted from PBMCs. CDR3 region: CASSFVGTTGYGYTF. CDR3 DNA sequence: TGTGCCAGCAGTTTCGTTGGGACCACTGGTTATGGCTACACCTTC.